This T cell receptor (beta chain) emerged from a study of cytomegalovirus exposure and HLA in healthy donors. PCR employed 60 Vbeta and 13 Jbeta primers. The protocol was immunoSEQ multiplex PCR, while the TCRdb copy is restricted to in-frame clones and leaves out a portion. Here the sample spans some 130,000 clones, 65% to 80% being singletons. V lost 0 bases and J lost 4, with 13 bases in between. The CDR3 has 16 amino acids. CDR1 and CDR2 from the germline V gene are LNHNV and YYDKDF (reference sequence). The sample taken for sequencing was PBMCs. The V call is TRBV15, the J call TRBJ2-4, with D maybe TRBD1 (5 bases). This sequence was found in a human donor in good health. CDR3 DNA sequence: TGTGCCACCAGCAGAGATGTCGACAGATCTAAAAACATTCAGTACTTC. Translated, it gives CATSRDVDRSKNIQYF.